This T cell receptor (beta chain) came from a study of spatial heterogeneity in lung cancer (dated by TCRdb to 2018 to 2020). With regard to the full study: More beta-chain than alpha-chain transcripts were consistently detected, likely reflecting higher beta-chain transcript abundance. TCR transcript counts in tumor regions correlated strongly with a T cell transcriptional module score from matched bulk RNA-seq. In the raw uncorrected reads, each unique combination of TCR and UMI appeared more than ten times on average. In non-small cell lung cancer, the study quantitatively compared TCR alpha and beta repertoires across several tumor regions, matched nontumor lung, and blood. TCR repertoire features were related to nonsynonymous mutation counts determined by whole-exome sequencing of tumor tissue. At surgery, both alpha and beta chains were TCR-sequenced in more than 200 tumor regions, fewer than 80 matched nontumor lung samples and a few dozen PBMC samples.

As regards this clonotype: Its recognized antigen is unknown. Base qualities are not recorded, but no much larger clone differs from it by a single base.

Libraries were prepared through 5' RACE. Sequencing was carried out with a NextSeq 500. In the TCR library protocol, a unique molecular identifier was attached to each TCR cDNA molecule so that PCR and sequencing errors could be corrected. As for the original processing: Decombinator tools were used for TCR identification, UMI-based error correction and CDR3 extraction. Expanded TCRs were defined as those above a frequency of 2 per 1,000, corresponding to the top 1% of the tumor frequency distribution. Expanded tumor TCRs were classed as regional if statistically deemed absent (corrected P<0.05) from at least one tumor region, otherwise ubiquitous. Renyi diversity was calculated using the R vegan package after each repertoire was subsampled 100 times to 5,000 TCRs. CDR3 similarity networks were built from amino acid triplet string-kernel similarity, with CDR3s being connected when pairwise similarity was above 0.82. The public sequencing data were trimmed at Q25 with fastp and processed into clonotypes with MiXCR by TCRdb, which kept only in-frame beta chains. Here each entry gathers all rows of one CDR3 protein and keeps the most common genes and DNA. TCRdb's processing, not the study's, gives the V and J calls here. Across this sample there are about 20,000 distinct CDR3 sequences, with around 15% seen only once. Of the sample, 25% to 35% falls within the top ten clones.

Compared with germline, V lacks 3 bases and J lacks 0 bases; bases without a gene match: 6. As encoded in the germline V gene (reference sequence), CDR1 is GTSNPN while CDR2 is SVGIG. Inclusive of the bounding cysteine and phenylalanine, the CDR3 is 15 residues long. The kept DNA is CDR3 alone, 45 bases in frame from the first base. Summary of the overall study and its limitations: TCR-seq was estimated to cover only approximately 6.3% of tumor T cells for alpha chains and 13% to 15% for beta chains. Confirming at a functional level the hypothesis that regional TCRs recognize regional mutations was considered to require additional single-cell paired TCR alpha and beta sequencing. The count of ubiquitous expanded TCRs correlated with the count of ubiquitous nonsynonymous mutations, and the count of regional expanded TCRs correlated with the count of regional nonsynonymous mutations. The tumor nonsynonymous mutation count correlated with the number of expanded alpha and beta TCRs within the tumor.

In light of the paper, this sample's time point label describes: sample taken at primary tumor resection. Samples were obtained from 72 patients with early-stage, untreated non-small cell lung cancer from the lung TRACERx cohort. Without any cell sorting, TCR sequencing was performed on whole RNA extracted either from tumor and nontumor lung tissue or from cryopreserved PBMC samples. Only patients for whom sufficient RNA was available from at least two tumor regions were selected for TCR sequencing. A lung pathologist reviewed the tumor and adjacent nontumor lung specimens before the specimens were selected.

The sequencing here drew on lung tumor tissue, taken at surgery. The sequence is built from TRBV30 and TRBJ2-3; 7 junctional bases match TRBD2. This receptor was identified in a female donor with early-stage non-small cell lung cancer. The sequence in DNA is TGTGCCTGGAGCGCTAGCGGCCTGAGCACAGATACGCAGTATTTT. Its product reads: CAWSASGLSTDTQYF.